Sequencing of this T cell receptor (beta chain) was carried out in a study of T cell changes during pregnancy in multiple sclerosis (dated by TCRdb to about 2019). A note on the overall study: The study looked at changes in the T cell repertoire across pregnancy in women with multiple sclerosis.

The CDR3 goes from the cysteine to the phenylalanine over 17 residues. Kept here is only the CDR3 DNA, which spans 51 bases and is read in frame from base 1. Libraries were built with the immunoSEQ multiplex PCR assay. As stored in TCRdb, this immuneACCESS dataset retains in-frame rearrangements with V and J assigned. A fraction of the clones does not appear; measured against another copy, unresolved V genes explain less than half of the discrepancy, and the remainder lacks a known reason. The sample table contains about 54,000 clones; only one count was recorded for about nine tenths of them. 1% to 1.5% of the sample is held by the ten biggest clonotypes. Regarding this clone: The antigen this receptor binds is unknown. No clone much larger than this one lies a single base away; base qualities are absent.

The sequenced sample was peripheral blood, obtained after pregnancy. This receptor was obtained from a female donor in good health, enrolled as a control in a pregnancy study. The chain was built from TRBV21-1 and TRBJ2-7; TRBD1 was called by the table and not checked on the DNA. TRBV21-1 is classified as a pseudogene. For the CDR3, the sequence is CASSPTPDRVESYEQYF. The bases are TGTGCCAGCAGCCCGACCCCGGACAGGGTAGAATCCTACGAGCAGTACTTC.